This TCR beta chain was profiled in a study of T-cell reconstitution after alpha-beta-depleted transplantation in children. This clonotype occurred a few times. The germline gives CDR1 SQVTM, CDR2 ANQGSEA. Trimming left V 6 bases short and J 0 bases short, with 12 bases between. The CDR3 length is 13 residues. Preparation of the TCRbeta library used unique molecular identifiers. Each CDR3 protein gets one entry after TCRdb re-called the PCR reads with MiXCR. The sample has around 700,000 distinct CDR3 sequences, roughly 13% seen once. The sequence was obtained from a girl aged 2 to 9 with congenital amegakaryocytic thrombocytopenia, due to receive a stem cell transplant. The rearrangement uses TRBV29-1 and TRBJ2-7, with D tentatively TRBD1 or TRBD2 (5 bases each). Sample: PBMCs, taken before TCRalphabeta/CD19-depleted stem cell transplant. In DNA, the CDR3 is TGCAGCGTCCCGGGACCAGGCTCCTACGAGCAGTACTTC. It is translated as CSVPGPGSYEQYF.